This T cell receptor beta chain was documented in a study of cytomegalovirus exposure and HLA in healthy donors. PCR amplification relied on 60 Vbeta primers (plus 13 Jbeta primers). Produced via immunoSEQ multiplex PCR; TCRdb's table is partial and in-frame only. The sample lists 95,000 to 130,000 clones, 9.5% occurring once. Germline assignment: CDR1 SEHNR and CDR2 FQNEAQ (reference sequence). V lost 5 bases to trimming and J lost 5 bases; unmatched junction nucleotides: 7. The CDR3 consists of 16 residues. The J gene is TRBJ2-3, the V gene TRBV7-9; 13 bases match TRBD2. The clonotype comes from a man in his thirties or forties in good health and CMV-seronegative. The material sequenced was PBMCs. The CDR3 DNA sequence: TGTGCCAGCAGCCGGGGACTAGCGGGACCCGAAGATACGCAGTATTTT. Protein sequence: CASSRGLAGPEDTQYF.